This is a list of T cell receptor beta chains from one sample in a study of blood T cell repertoires in COVID-19. The repertoire was sequenced with immunoSEQ multiplex PCR; TCRdb's copy has only in-frame clones and lacks some. This sample has around 210,000 clones, with about 88% found just once. Sequencing was carried out using peripheral blood. Every receptor here comes from a man aged 45-65 years with COVID-19, enrolled during active disease. Both conserved end residues are part of each CDR3. D genes are given only for firm matches. The size of a clone is reported for some rows only, either as once, few or many, or as a class for expanded clones.

j_call | d_call | v_call | cdr3_length | clone_size | cdr3_aa | cdr3_nt
TRBJ2-7 | NA | TRBV5-1 | 15 | NA | CASSSERGSPDEQYF | TGCGCCAGCAGCAGCGAGAGGGGGTCCCCGGACGAGCAGTACTTC
TRBJ2-2 | TRBD1 | TRBV7-9 | 15 | NA | CASSLGDRGAGELFF | TGTGCCAGCAGCTTAGGCGACAGGGGAGCCGGGGAGCTGTTTTTT
TRBJ2-7 | TRBD1 | TRBV14 | 14 | NA | CASSQATGRYEQYF | TGTGCCAGCAGCCAAGCGACAGGGCGCTACGAGCAGTACTTC
TRBJ1-6 | TRBD1 | TRBV6-5 | 14 | once | CASSPGQVLFPLHF | TGTGCCAGCAGTCCGGGACAGGTTTTGTTTCCCCTCCACTTT
TRBJ1-2 | TRBD1 | TRBV28 | 16 | once | CASRPVTGTGDYGYTF | TGTGCCAGCAGGCCGGTAACCGGGACAGGGGACTATGGCTACACCTTC
TRBJ1-2 | TRBD1 | TRBV7-8 | 15 | NA | CASSRSTGGNYGYTF | TGTGCCAGCAGCCGATCGACAGGGGGCAACTATGGCTACACCTTC
TRBJ1-2 | NA | TRBV19 | 15 | NA | CASSIVGRGSYGYTF | TGTGCCAGTAGTATAGTCGGCAGGGGAAGCTATGGCTACACCTTC
TRBJ1-3 | TRBD1 | TRBV7-9 | 16 | NA | CASSFQGDSSGNTIYF | TGTGCCAGCAGCTTCCAGGGGGACAGCTCTGGAAACACCATATATTTT
TRBJ1-5 | NA | TRBV6-5 | 14 | once | CASRPFRGGQPQHF | TGTGCCAGCAGGCCATTTCGGGGAGGGCAGCCCCAGCATTTT
TRBJ2-5 | NA | TRBV14 | 11 | NA | CASSLGETQYF | TGTGCCAGCAGCCTCGGGGAGACCCAGTACTTC
TRBJ2-2 | NA | TRBV7-3 | 14 | NA | CASSFGANTGELFF | TGTGCCAGCAGCTTCGGTGCGAACACCGGGGAGCTGTTTTTT
TRBJ1-1 | NA | TRBV4-2 | 13 | few | CASSPREHTEAFF | TGTGCCAGCAGCCCCCGAGAGCACACTGAAGCTTTCTTT